The 16 T cell receptor beta chains below come from one sample, sequenced in a study of T cell repertoires in cytomegalovirus infection. TCRdb itself ran the reads through MiXCR, one entry per CDR3 protein. Of around 450,000 distinct CDR3 sequences listed, about 33% are singletons. Sample: PBMCs. The receptor set was obtained from a human donor in good health (CMV status not recorded). Some clones in this sample may be carry-over from other donors' samples.

The chain couples TRBV25-1 to TRBJ1-2, with a weak D call TRBD1 (5 bases). V lost 3 bases to trimming and J lost 6 bases, with 11 bases between them. This CDR3 is 13 amino acids long. Germline V CDR1 and CDR2: MGHDK, SYGVNS. The CDR3 loop is CASSDGREDGYTF. DNA for the CDR3: TGTGCCAGCAGTGATGGCAGGGAGGATGGCTACACCTTC.

This clonotype has a handful of counts. The rearrangement uses TRBV7-8 and TRBJ2-3, with 7 bases that match TRBD2. Looked up from germline, CDR1 is SGHVS and CDR2 is FQNEAQ. V trimming: 3 bases; J trimming: 1 base; junction bases outside the gene matches: 7. There are 16 residues in the CDR3. Written as DNA, the CDR3 is TGTGCCAGCAGCTTGACTCCGGGGAGGGGCACAGATACGCAGTATTTT. Its protein is CASSLTPGRGTDTQYF.

This clonotype has a single count. This may be a read error: a much more frequent sequence differs by one nucleotide. The conserved final phenylalanine or tryptophan is absent from the CDR3, which likely points to a read error. This chain joins TRBV7-2 and TRBJ2-2, with a tentative D call TRBD2 (5 bases). With 6 bases removed from V and 7 bases from J, the gap between germline ends came to 9 bases. The germline gives CDR1 SGHTA, CDR2 FQGNSA. The CDR3 is 12 amino acids. The CDR3 here is CASSQAGGELFC. CDR3 DNA sequence: TGTGCCAGCAGTCAGGCGGGCGGGGAGCTGTTTTGT.

V usage is TRBV20-1 and J usage is TRBJ2-5, with 8 bases that match TRBD2. Trimming cost V 3 bases and J 3 bases; bases outside gene matches: 6. The CDR3 totals 14 residues. Germline V gene sequence: CDR1 DFQATT, CDR2 SNEGSKA (reference sequence). The CDR3 DNA follows: TGCAGTGCTAGCGGGGGGGACTGGAAAGAGACCCAGTACTTC. Protein sequence: CSASGGDWKETQYF.

This clonotype has a handful of counts. This chain connects TRBV12-3 or TRBV12-4 to TRBJ1-2, with 9 bases aligning to TRBD1. J was trimmed by 0 bases and V by 5 bases; bases with no gene match: 7. This CDR3 region has 16 residues. For the CDR3, the DNA is TGTGCCAGCAGTCTACAGGGGGCAATGGCTAACTATGGCTACACCTTC. Translation: CASSLQGAMANYGYTF.

This clonotype was picked up a small number of times. The CDR3 DNA is TGTGCCAGCAGCCGGGATAGCCGAGGGCAGTTCTTC. It codes for CASSRDSRGQFF. The chain uses TRBV7-2 and TRBJ2-1, with D possibly being TRBD2 (5 bases). The ends were cut back, 5 bases at V and 12 bases at J, with 14 bases in the middle. The CDR3 has 12 residues. Looked up from germline, CDR1 is SGHTA and CDR2 is FQGNSA.

There are many counts of this clonotype. The chain has TRBV7-2 and TRBJ2-6; D not certain. Germline loops: CDR1 SGHTA, CDR2 FQGNSA. This CDR3 is 15 amino acids long. V was cut by 3 bases and J by 0 bases, with 6 bases left in between. CDR3 loop: CASSFEFSGANVLTF. CDR3 coding DNA: TGTGCCAGCAGCTTCGAATTCTCTGGGGCCAACGTCCTGACTTTC.

The chain couples TRBV5-6 to TRBJ1-6; D unresolved. The CDR3 spans 14 residues. Germline CDR1 and CDR2: SGHDT and YYEEEE. Between the trimmed V and J ends, which lost 4 bases and 10 bases, there was a span of 15 bases. CDR3 nucleotide sequence: TGTGCCAGCAGCCTCACTCCCTCGGGATCACCCCTCCACTTT. Amino acids: CASSLTPSGSPLHF.

This clonotype has a handful of counts. The rearrangement uses TRBV12-3 or TRBV12-4 and TRBJ2-6, with 11 bases fitting TRBD2. V dropped 6 bases and J dropped 0; count of bases not matched to a gene: 4. CDR3 length: 17 amino acids. For the CDR3, the DNA is TGTGCCAGCAGCACTAGCGGGGGCCGCTCTGGGGCCAACGTCCTGACTTTC. Its translation: CASSTSGGRSGANVLTF.

The chain recombines TRBV24-1 with TRBJ2-5, with 12 bases aligning to TRBD2. Trimming removed 1 base from V and 2 bases from J; junction bases left unmatched: 1. This CDR3 is 16 amino acids long. The germline CDR1 and CDR2 sequences are KGHDR and SFDVKD. The CDR3 nucleotides are TGTGCCACCAGTGATTTTGGGACTAGCGGGCAAGAGACCCAGTACTTC. It translates to CATSDFGTSGQETQYF.

This clonotype has a count of ten or more. The chain uses TRBV7-9 and TRBJ2-1; D is unclear. The CDR3 consists of 14 residues. Germline V gene sequence: CDR1 SEHNR, CDR2 FQNEAQ (reference sequence). Trimming stripped 0 bases from V and 3 bases from J, with 6 bases between. The CDR3 nucleotides are TGTGCCAGCAGCTTAGCGGACGTCTACAATGAGCAGTTCTTC. The encoded protein is CASSLADVYNEQFF. The whole variable domain, remainder taken from reference TRBV7-9 and TRBJ2-1, is DTGVSQNPRHKITKRGQNVTFRCDPISEHNRLYWYRQTLGQGPEFLTYFQNEAQLEKSRLLSDRFSAERPKGSFSTLEIQRTEQGDSAMYLCASSLADVYNEQFFGPGTRLTVL.

This clonotype was recorded at least ten times. This chain connects TRBV10-3 to TRBJ1-1, with D uncertain. Germline lookup yields CDR1 ENHRY and CDR2 SYGVKD. V was shortened by 3 bases and J by 6 bases, with 20 bases between the two germline ends. This CDR3 is 16 amino acids long. The CDR3 DNA follows: TGTGCCATCAGTGACCACCCCTCTATGGAATCGGCTGAAGCTTTCTTT. As protein: CAISDHPSMESAEAFF.

This chain links TRBV28 with TRBJ1-4; D ambiguous. CDR1 MDHEN and CDR2 SYDVKM come from the germline V gene. V lost 6 bases and J lost 5, with 16 bases in between. The CDR3 length is 15 residues. The CDR3 DNA is TGTGCCAGCAGCTCGCCGGAGTCCCCCAATGAAAAACTGTTTTTT. Protein: CASSSPESPNEKLFF.

This clonotype was found a few times. The chain is built from TRBV5-4 and TRBJ2-2, with 9 bases fitting TRBD1. The CDR3 spans 16 residues. Germline CDR1 is SGHNT and CDR2 is YYREEE (reference sequence). V gave up 0 bases and J gave up 7 bases; unmatched junction bases: 7. CDR3 in amino acids: CASSLARDRAVGELFF. CDR3 nucleotide sequence: TGTGCCAGCAGCTTGGCGCGGGACAGGGCTGTCGGGGAGCTGTTTTTT.

The sample holds a few counts of this clonotype. This chain joins TRBV7-9 and TRBJ2-7; D gene uncertain. This CDR3 spans 16 amino acids. V shed 5 bases and J shed 3 bases, with 20 bases lying between them. Per germline, CDR1 SEHNR and CDR2 FQNEAQ (reference sequence). This CDR3 reads CASSIIKAGSYYEQYF. Written as DNA, the CDR3 is TGTGCCAGCAGCATTATAAAGGCCGGCAGCTACTACGAGCAGTACTTC. The entire variable domain, with the rest obtained from reference TRBV7-9 and TRBJ2-7, is as follows: DTGVSQNPRHKITKRGQNVTFRCDPISEHNRLYWYRQTLGQGPEFLTYFQNEAQLEKSRLLSDRFSAERPKGSFSTLEIQRTEQGDSAMYLCASSIIKAGSYYEQYFGPGTRLTVT.

J is TRBJ1-5 and V is TRBV2; D is ambiguous. The CDR3 spans 14 residues. Trimming removed 6 bases from V and 2 bases from J, with 11 bases in between. Looked up from germline, CDR1 is SNHLY and CDR2 is FYNNEI. CDR3 protein: CASRAGIRNQPQHF. CDR3 in DNA: TGTGCCAGCAGGGCCGGGATCCGCAATCAGCCCCAGCATTTT.